This T cell receptor beta chain comes out of a study of tumor-infiltrating lymphocytes in primary liver carcinoma. Priming with a constant-region primer yielded TCR beta cDNA from 400 to 500 ng total RNA. Three-round nested multiplex PCR performed with slightly modified ARM-PCR produced the TCR beta libraries. Investigators reported that the first two PCR rounds, at about 9 cycles each, used TRBV1-TRBV30 forward primers with a C-beta reverse primer. TCRdb reanalysed the multiplex PCR reads using MiXCR and keeps one entry per CDR3 protein. In the table there are over 25,000 distinct CDR3 sequences, 60% to 85% of which are singletons. Germline V gene sequence: CDR1 MNHEY, CDR2 SVGEGT. The CDR3 is 14 amino acids. Comments on this clonotype: At one of its ends the junction is not consistent with the germline gene, which may arise from a read error.

Co-extracting RNA and DNA was done with 20-30 mg of unsorted bulk tissue as input. The source of this sequence is a man aged 40-50 years with primary liver carcinoma and hepatitis B virus infection. The sequenced sample consisted of liver tumor tissue from sampling region 3. Subset meaning: tumor region T3, left-lateral pole. The V call is TRBV6-2 or TRBV6-3, the J call TRBJ1-1; D uncertain. CDR3: CAGSYSRVNTEAFF. CDR3 coding DNA: TGTGCCGGCAGTTACTCCCGGGTGAACACGGAAGCTTTCTTT.